The 20 T cell receptor beta chains given below trace back to one sample, sequenced in a study of cytomegalovirus exposure and HLA in healthy donors. Clones were sequenced by immunoSEQ multiplex PCR, and TCRdb holds only the in-frame ones, with some missing. The sample has hundreds of thousands of clones, roughly 85% seen once. Sequenced material: PBMCs. The receptors were sampled from a young woman in good health and CMV-seronegative.

This sequence joins TRBV29-1 and TRBJ2-1; TRBD2 matches 7 bases. CDR3 length: 14 residues. The J segment lost 5 bases and the V segment lost 4 bases, leaving 8 bases of the junction unmatched. Germline V gene data show CDR1 as SQVTM and CDR2 as ANQGSEA. CDR3 sequence reads: CSVVGSGFNNEQFF. The CDR3 DNA reads as TGCAGCGTTGTGGGTAGCGGGTTCAACAATGAGCAGTTCTTC.

J is TRBJ2-1 and V is TRBV7-9; D possibly corresponds to TRBD2 (5 bases). V lost 5 bases and J lost 0, with 17 bases in between. CDR3 length: 17 amino acids. CDR1 is SEHNR and CDR2 is FQNEAQ in the germline V gene (reference sequence). The CDR3 region has the DNA TGTGCCAGCAGCCGGGGTGGTATTAGTAGCTCCTACAATGAGCAGTTCTTC. This gives the protein CASSRGGISSSYNEQFF. The whole variable domain, remainder taken from reference TRBV7-9 and TRBJ2-1, is DTGVSQNPRHKITKRGQNVTFRCDPISEHNRLYWYRQTLGQGPEFLTYFQNEAQLEKSRLLSDRFSAERPKGSFSTLEIQRTEQGDSAMYLCASSRGGISSSYNEQFFGPGTRLTVL.

The chain has TRBV6-5 and TRBJ2-7, with 9 bases fitting TRBD2. CDR3 length equals 15 residues. From germline, CDR1 is MNHEY and CDR2 SVGAGI. Trimming removed 6 bases from V and 2 bases from J; junction bases left unmatched: 8. CDR3: CASSFQGGRAYEQYF. The CDR3 DNA follows: TGTGCCAGCAGCTTCCAAGGCGGGAGGGCCTACGAGCAGTACTTC.

The chain employs TRBV15 and TRBJ1-5, with D possibly being TRBD1 (6 bases). Per germline, CDR1 LNHNV and CDR2 YYDKDF (reference sequence). Trimming removed 4 bases from V and 5 bases from J, with 18 bases in between. CDR3 length equals 16 residues. This CDR3 reads CATSTGLIPGDQPQHF. CDR3 bases: TGTGCCACCAGCACTGGCCTCATTCCAGGGGATCAGCCCCAGCATTTT.

This sequence joins TRBV27 and TRBJ2-1; D is undetermined. The germline CDR1 and CDR2 sequences are MNHEY and SMNVEV (reference sequence). The V gene lost 4 bases and the J gene lost 0 bases, with 10 bases spanning the gap. The CDR3 spans 15 residues. Written as DNA, the CDR3 is TGTGCCAGCAGTTCTTTCCTGAGCTCCTACAATGAGCAGTTCTTC. It codes for CASSSFLSSYNEQFF.

The rearrangement joins TRBV2 to TRBJ2-5; TRBD1 matches 9 bases. The CDR3 is made up of 16 amino acids. Trimming took 3 bases from V and 5 from J; bases not matched to a gene: 10. CDR1 SNHLY and CDR2 FYNNEI come from the germline V gene. The CDR3 sequence is CASSDGTGGRGETQYF. CDR3 nucleotides: TGTGCCAGCAGTGATGGAACAGGGGGCAGAGGGGAGACCCAGTACTTC.

The chain recombines TRBV6-5 with TRBJ1-1, with 9 bases identical to TRBD1. This CDR3 has 14 residues. Germline V gives CDR1 MNHEY, CDR2 SVGAGI. The trim removed 6 bases at V and 10 bases at J, leaving 12 bases unmatched. The CDR3 DNA follows: TGTGCCAGCAGACCTGGACAGGGGACTTCGAGAGCTTTCTTT. This sequence encodes CASRPGQGTSRAFF.

The genes are TRBV28 and TRBJ2-2, with a weak D call TRBD1 (5 bases). V lost 7 bases and J 4 bases, leaving 10 bases between the germline ends. CDR3 size: 13 residues. Germline V gives CDR1 MDHEN, CDR2 SYDVKM. The CDR3: CASKQGGTGELFF. CDR3 sequence (DNA): TGTGCCAGCAAGCAGGGCGGCACCGGGGAGCTGTTTTTT.

The sample holds one count of this clone. The rearrangement uses TRBV25-1 and TRBJ2-1; D is perhaps TRBD1 (6 bases). Between the trimmed V and J ends, which lost 0 bases and 2 bases, there was a span of 11 bases. The germline V gene has CDR1 MGHDK and CDR2 SYGVNS. The CDR3 totals 16 residues. The CDR3 reads CASSEYRQGTYNEQFF. CDR3 coding DNA: TGTGCCAGCAGTGAATATAGGCAGGGGACCTACAATGAGCAGTTCTTC.

The chain has TRBV4-1 and TRBJ1-2, with D perhaps matching TRBD1 (6 bases). The V end lost 0 bases, the J end lost 4 bases, and 12 bases lay between the germline ends. Germline CDR1 MGHRA, CDR2 YSYEKL. CDR3 length: 15 residues. The CDR3 reads CASSQDARGSYGYTF. The CDR3 DNA is TGCGCCAGCAGCCAAGACGCCAGGGGAAGCTATGGCTACACCTTC.

The V gene is TRBV19, the J gene TRBJ2-3; weak D call: TRBD1 (6 bases). V lost 5 bases, J lost 1 base, and 10 bases lay in between. The CDR3 is 14 amino acids. Germline loops: CDR1 LNHDA, CDR2 SQIVND (reference sequence). The CDR3 loop is CASSQPGGTDTQYF. The CDR3 DNA is TGTGCCAGTAGTCAGCCAGGGGGCACAGATACGCAGTATTTT. The entire variable domain, with the rest obtained from reference TRBV19 and TRBJ2-3, is as follows: DGGITQSPKYLFRKEGQNVTLSCEQNLNHDAMYWYRQDPGQGLRLIYYSQIVNDFQKGDIAEGYSVSREKKESFPLTVTSAQKNPTAFYLCASSQPGGTDTQYFGPGTRLTVL.

J is TRBJ2-7 and V is TRBV6-5; possibly TRBD1 for D (6 bases). The CDR3 contains 15 residues. The V and J ends lost 6 bases and 3 bases respectively, with 18 bases between them. Germline V gene data show CDR1 as MNHEY and CDR2 as SVGAGI. The CDR3 sequence is CASRYLRDTDYEQYF. As DNA, the CDR3 is TGTGCCAGCAGATACCTCCGGGACACAGACTACGAGCAGTACTTC.

This chain connects TRBV30 to TRBJ1-1; possible D gene TRBD1, 6 bases. V was shortened by 2 bases and J by 6 bases, with 10 bases between the two germline ends. The germline V gene has CDR1 GTSNPN and CDR2 SVGIG (reference sequence). This CDR3 region has 12 residues. The CDR3 region is CAWSTRGPEAFF. CDR3 nucleotides: TGTGCCTGGAGTACCAGGGGCCCTGAAGCTTTCTTT.

CDR3 loop: CASSGQGETEAFF. In DNA form, the CDR3 reads TGTGCCAGCAGCGGACAGGGGGAGACTGAAGCTTTCTTT. This rearrangement joins TRBV2 to TRBJ1-1; TRBD1 matches 10 bases. Germline lookup yields CDR1 SNHLY and CDR2 FYNNEI. With V trimmed by 6 bases and J by 5 bases, 3 bases remained unmatched. This CDR3 contains 13 residues. The entire variable domain, with the rest obtained from reference TRBV2 and TRBJ1-1, is as follows: EPEVTQTPSHQVTQMGQEVILRCVPISNHLYFYWYRQILGQKVEFLVSFYNNEISEKSEIFDDQFSVERPDGSNFTLKIRSTKLEDSAMYFCASSGQGETEAFFGQGTRLTVV.

The genes are TRBV5-5 and TRBJ1-4, with D possibly matching TRBD1 (5 bases). This CDR3 spans 14 amino acids. CDR1 is SGHKS, CDR2 YYEKEE, per germline (reference sequence). The V and J ends lost 0 bases and 7 bases respectively, with 10 bases between them. CDR3 in DNA: TGTGCCAGCAGCTTGGAGGGGCAGGGTGAAAAACTGTTTTTT. It specifies CASSLEGQGEKLFF.

This clone appeared a few times. The chain has TRBV19 and TRBJ2-7, with 11 bases lining up with TRBD2. From germline, CDR1 is LNHDA and CDR2 SQIVND (reference sequence). Trimming took 4 bases from V and 0 from J; bases not matched to a gene: 17. The CDR3 runs to 20 residues. This chain's CDR3 is CASSTRPGLAEKRFSYEQYF. The CDR3 bases are TGTGCCAGTAGTACGAGGCCGGGACTAGCGGAAAAAAGGTTCTCCTACGAGCAGTACTTC.

This chain uses TRBV7-6 with TRBJ1-3; 8 nucleotides line up with TRBD1. The germline V gene has CDR1 SGHVS and CDR2 FNYEAQ. Trimming cost V 2 bases and J 3 bases; bases outside gene matches: 6. The CDR3 is made up of 16 amino acids. CDR3 sequence (DNA): TGTGCCAGCAGCTTAAACCCAGGACAGGGTGGAAACACCATATATTTT. Residues: CASSLNPGQGGNTIYF.

This chain links TRBV27 with TRBJ2-1; TRBD2 is a possible D gene (7 bases). The V end lost 0 bases, the J end lost 7 bases, and 13 bases lay between the germline ends. Germline CDR1 MNHEY, CDR2 SMNVEV (reference sequence). This CDR3 has 15 residues. This chain's CDR3 is CASSLSRGPGNEQFF. CDR3 nucleotide sequence: TGTGCCAGCAGTTTATCGCGGGGGCCCGGAAATGAGCAGTTCTTC.

CDR3 sequence reads: CASSSGGGSNQPQHF. The CDR3 DNA reads as TGCGCCAGCAGCTCGGGAGGGGGTAGCAATCAGCCCCAGCATTTT. The chain combines TRBV5-1 with TRBJ1-5; possible D gene TRBD1, 6 bases. The ends were cut back, 3 bases at V and 0 bases at J, with 10 bases in the middle. The CDR3 length is 15 residues. Germline V gives CDR1 SGHRS, CDR2 YFSETQ.

V and J are TRBV11-2 and TRBJ1-1; 12 bases map to TRBD1. The CDR3 is 16 amino acids. Per germline, CDR1 SGHAT and CDR2 FQNNGV. V lost 4 bases, J lost 1 base, and 4 bases stayed unmatched. This CDR3 is CASSSSGQGANTEAFF. The DNA for the CDR3 is TGTGCCAGCAGCTCTTCGGGACAGGGGGCGAACACTGAAGCTTTCTTT. Full variable domain (rest looked up from reference TRBV11-2 and TRBJ1-1): EAGVAQSPRYKIIEKRQSVAFWCNPISGHATLYWYQQILGQGPKLLIQFQNNGVVDDSQLPKDRFSAERLKGVDSTLKIQPAKLEDSAVYLCASSSSGQGANTEAFFGQGTRLTVV.